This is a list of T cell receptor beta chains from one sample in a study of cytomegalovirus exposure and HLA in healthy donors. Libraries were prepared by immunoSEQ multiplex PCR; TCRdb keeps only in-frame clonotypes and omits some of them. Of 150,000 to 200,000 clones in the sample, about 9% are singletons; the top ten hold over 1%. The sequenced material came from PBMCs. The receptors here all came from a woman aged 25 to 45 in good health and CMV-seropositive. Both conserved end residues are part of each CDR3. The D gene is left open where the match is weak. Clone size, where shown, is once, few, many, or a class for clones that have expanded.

CASSYQGSGQETQYF,TGTGCCAGCAGCTACCAGGGCTCGGGCCAAGAGACCCAGTACTTC,TRBV7-9,few,.,TRBJ2-5
CASSSRMGGLNEKLFF,TGTGCCAGCAGTTCCCGGATGGGCGGGCTTAATGAAAAACTGTTTTTT,TRBV7-9,few,.,TRBJ1-4
CASSLVGTIYEQYF,TGTGCCAGCAGCTTAGTCGGGACTATCTACGAGCAGTACTTC,TRBV11-2,few,TRBD2,TRBJ2-7
CASSPGTSGYEQYF,TGTGCCAGTAGCCCCGGGACTAGCGGCTACGAGCAGTACTTC,TRBV19,.,TRBD2,TRBJ2-7
CASRKTLSGNEQFF,TGTGCCAGCAGGAAGACACTCAGCGGGAATGAGCAGTTCTTC,TRBV6-5,few,.,TRBJ2-1
CATSTSTGLRLGISEKLFF,TGTGCCACCAGCACCTCGACAGGTCTTCGGCTGGGCATAAGCGAAAAACTGTTTTTT,TRBV15,few,.,TRBJ1-4
CASSQDGGEATEAFF,TGTGCCAGCAGCCAAGATGGGGGGGAGGCCACTGAAGCTTTCTTT,TRBV4-2,.,.,TRBJ1-1
CASSVPGIGAKNIQYF,TGTGCCAGCAGTGTTCCAGGGATCGGGGCCAAAAACATTCAGTACTTC,TRBV2,.,.,TRBJ2-4
CASALGQLNTEAFF,TGTGCATCAGCACTTGGACAATTGAACACTGAAGCTTTCTTT,TRBV10-3,few,.,TRBJ1-1
CASSPAPFSRGPSYNEQFF,TGCGCCAGCAGCCCGGCCCCTTTTTCCAGGGGGCCCTCCTACAATGAGCAGTTCTTC,TRBV5-1,few,TRBD1,TRBJ2-1
CASSPLGQYQETQYF,TGTGCCAGCAGCCCCCTGGGACAGTACCAAGAGACCCAGTACTTC,TRBV5-5,.,TRBD1,TRBJ2-5
CSVEGLAGRNEQFF,TGCAGCGTTGAAGGGCTAGCGGGCAGGAATGAGCAGTTCTTC,TRBV29-1,many,TRBD2,TRBJ2-1
CASSMGGRGYTF,TGTGCCAGTAGTATGGGGGGGCGCGGCTACACCTTC,TRBV19,.,.,TRBJ1-2
CASTRGGGRETQYF,TGTGCCAGCACCCGAGGGGGAGGGAGAGAGACCCAGTACTTC,TRBV27,.,.,TRBJ2-5
CASSQSYTGSATDTQYF,TGTGCCAGCAGCCAAAGCTATACCGGGAGTGCAACAGATACGCAGTATTTT,TRBV14,few,.,TRBJ2-3
CATRTGDGCTF,TGTGCCACGAGGACAGGGGACGGCTGCACCTTC,TRBV25-1,.,TRBD1,TRBJ1-2
CAISVEVHPYEQYF,TGTGCCATCAGTGTGGAGGTTCACCCCTACGAGCAGTACTTC,TRBV10-3,.,.,TRBJ2-7
CAWSPPYNEQFF,TGTGCCTGGAGTCCCCCGTACAATGAGCAGTTCTTC,TRBV30,.,.,TRBJ2-1
CASSSQGGAYGYTF,TGTGCCAGCAGCTCCCAGGGGGGCGCCTATGGCTACACCTTC,TRBV2,few,TRBD1,TRBJ1-2
CASGFGTEAYEQYF,TGTGCTAGTGGTTTTGGGACAGAAGCCTACGAGCAGTACTTC,TRBV12-5,.,TRBD1,TRBJ2-7
CASSAIDRGEGEQYF,TGTGCCAGCAGCGCGATAGACAGGGGGGAAGGCGAGCAGTACTTC,TRBV5-6,few,TRBD1,TRBJ2-7
CASSDTDRGEPQHF,TGTGCCAGCAGTGACACGGACAGGGGGGAGCCCCAGCATTTT,TRBV6-4,.,TRBD1,TRBJ1-5
CASSEEGLASNEQYF,TGTGCCAGCAGTGAAGAAGGACTAGCCTCTAACGAGCAGTACTTC,TRBV6-1,.,TRBD2,TRBJ2-7
CASSSTGTGPNEQFF,TGCGCCAGCAGCTCAACCGGGACAGGGCCCAATGAGCAGTTCTTC,TRBV5-1,.,TRBD1,TRBJ2-1
CASSVRLDRDFSYEQYF,TGTGCCAGCAGTGTGCGTTTGGACAGGGACTTCTCCTACGAGCAGTACTTC,TRBV2,few,TRBD1,TRBJ2-7
CASRGGLAGFSYF,TGTGCCAGCAGGGGGGGACTAGCGGGATTTTCGTACTTC,TRBV2,few,TRBD2,TRBJ2-7
CASSDLFEQGVYGYTF,TGTGCCAGCAGTGACCTCTTCGAACAGGGCGTCTATGGCTACACCTTC,TRBV25-1,.,.,TRBJ1-2
CASSYEGLYEQYF,TGTGCCAGCAGTTACGAGGGACTCTACGAGCAGTACTTC,TRBV6-6,few,.,TRBJ2-7
CASSESGSTDTQYF,TGTGCCAGCAGTGAGAGCGGGAGTACAGATACGCAGTATTTT,TRBV6-4,few,TRBD2,TRBJ2-3
CASSSSRDRVAYNEQFF,TGTGCCAGCAGCTCGTCCCGGGACAGGGTAGCCTACAATGAGCAGTTCTTC,TRBV7-8,.,TRBD1,TRBJ2-1
CASSWGQPTQPQHF,TGTGCCAGCAGCTGGGGACAGCCCACCCAGCCCCAGCATTTT,TRBV7-9,.,TRBD1,TRBJ1-5
CAPRAGETGELFF,TGTGCCCCCCGAGCGGGAGAGACCGGGGAGCTGTTTTTT,TRBV2,.,TRBD2,TRBJ2-2
CASSFLAGDPGAYEQYF,TGCGCCAGCAGCTTTTTAGCGGGCGACCCGGGGGCCTACGAGCAGTACTTC,TRBV5-1,few,TRBD2,TRBJ2-7
CASSNQGKVNYGYTF,TGTGCCAGTAGTAACCAGGGGAAGGTGAACTATGGCTACACCTTC,TRBV19,.,.,TRBJ1-2
CASSSPGQGAAEQYF,TGTGCCAGCAGTTCACCCGGACAGGGGGCGGCCGAGCAGTACTTC,TRBV6-5,few,TRBD1,TRBJ2-7
CASSQFVTGGLGYTF,TGTGCCAGCAGCCAATTCGTCACAGGGGGCCTGGGCTACACCTTC,TRBV14,.,TRBD1,TRBJ1-2
CASSRLGPTSAKNIQYF,TGTGCCAGTAGTAGACTAGGACCCACCTCAGCCAAAAACATTCAGTACTTC,TRBV19,.,.,TRBJ2-4
CASSQVGVTSGGNEQFF,TGCGCCAGCAGCCAAGTCGGTGTTACTAGCGGGGGGAATGAGCAGTTCTTC,TRBV4-1,.,TRBD2,TRBJ2-1
CASSMRTSGVYNEQFF,TGTGCCAGCAGCATGCGGACTAGCGGGGTATACAATGAGCAGTTCTTC,TRBV11-2,few,TRBD2,TRBJ2-1
CASSPGTSYYEQYF,TGTGCCAGCAGCCCGGGGACTAGCTACTACGAGCAGTACTTC,TRBV9,few,TRBD2,TRBJ2-7
CASSYAGQYTEAFF,TGTGCCAGCAGTTACGCCGGACAGTACACTGAAGCTTTCTTT,TRBV6-5,few,.,TRBJ1-1
CSVRLREQFF,TGCAGCGTTCGACTGAGGGAGCAGTTCTTC,TRBV29-1,.,.,TRBJ2-1
CASSVPGPHGYTF,TGTGCCAGCAGCGTACCTGGGCCCCATGGCTACACCTTC,TRBV9,few,.,TRBJ1-2
CARSLVRGRWITEAFF,TGTGCCAGAAGCTTGGTGAGGGGGCGGTGGATCACTGAAGCTTTCTTT,TRBV5-3,.,TRBD1,TRBJ1-1
CASSIFDSSSAPQAFF,TGTGCCAGTAGTATATTTGACAGTTCGTCGGCACCACAAGCTTTCTTT,TRBV19,.,.,TRBJ1-1